Presented here are 14 T cell receptor beta chains from one specimen sequenced in a study of shared clonotypes between healthy human individuals. Sequenced by immunoSEQ multiplex PCR; TCRdb stores in-frame clones only, minus some. This sample has approximately 2,000,000 clones, with 85% to 95% found just once. Sequenced: naive CD4+ T cells from PBMCs. Sample subset: CD45RA+ positively selected. The receptors originated from a young man in good health. Some clones in this sample may be carry-over from other donors' samples.

The chain links TRBV29-1 to TRBJ2-1; TRBD1 matches at 10 bases. V shed 6 bases and J 4 bases; nucleotides not matched to a gene: 9. The V gene's germline CDR1 is SQVTM and CDR2 ANQGSEA. The CDR3 extends over 15 amino acids. This CDR3 reads CSVGPTGQGYNEQFF. CDR3 bases: TGCAGCGTCGGACCCACGGGACAGGGGTACAATGAGCAGTTCTTC.

The genes are TRBV6-5 and TRBJ1-2, with D possibly matching TRBD1 (5 bases). This CDR3 is built from 13 residues. Germline V gene sequence: CDR1 MNHEY, CDR2 SVGAGI. Trimming removed 7 bases at V and 4 bases at J, with 13 bases between. CDR3 amino acids: CASTLDRAYGYTF. The CDR3 DNA sequence: TGTGCCAGCACCCTCGACAGAGCCTATGGCTACACCTTC.

This clone was recorded once. V gene TRBV5-4 combines with J gene TRBJ1-4; TRBD1 is a possible D gene (5 bases). Germline V lookup: CDR1 SGHNT, CDR2 YYREEE (reference sequence). Trimming removed 2 bases from V and 6 bases from J, with 20 bases in between. CDR3 size: 17 residues. The CDR3 loop is CASSLEGGARTDEKLFF. CDR3 in DNA: TGTGCCAGCAGCTTAGAAGGAGGGGCCCGAACAGATGAAAAACTGTTTTTT.

The V gene is TRBV10-2, the J gene TRBJ2-3; the D gene is possibly TRBD1 (6 bases). V dropped 5 bases and J dropped 11 bases, with 11 bases sitting between them. This CDR3 is 11 amino acids long. Germline V CDR1 and CDR2: WSHSY, SAAADI. This CDR3 reads CASSYRVGQYF. The CDR3 DNA is TGCGCCAGCAGTTACAGGGTGGGGCAGTATTTT.

There are a few counts of this clone. The V call is TRBV6-5, the J call TRBJ1-1; D gene unclear. Germline CDR1 reads MNHEY; CDR2 reads SVGAGI. Trimming took off 6 bases at V and 3 bases at J, with 11 bases between the two ends. This CDR3 comprises 13 residues. The CDR3 is CASSRRMDTEAFF. The DNA for the CDR3 is TGTGCCAGCAGCCGCCGGATGGACACTGAAGCTTTCTTT.

The chain is built from TRBV5-5 and TRBJ2-1; D not resolved. This CDR3 spans 15 amino acids. CDR1 and CDR2 (germline): SGHKS, YYEKEE (reference sequence). V dropped 0 bases and J dropped 7 bases, with 14 bases sitting between them. CDR3 bases: TGTGCCAGCAGCTTGGCCCGGCCTGGGTGGAATGAGCAGTTCTTC. This sequence encodes CASSLARPGWNEQFF.

Note on this clone: At one boundary the junction diverges from the germline segment, which might be a read error. The same CDR3 also results from other DNA sequences found in this sample. V and J are TRBV5-8 and TRBJ2-2; D remains unclear. The CDR3 loop spans 15 amino acids. CDR1 and CDR2 from the germline V gene are SGHTS and YDEGEE. The CDR3 nucleotides read TGCGCCAGCAGCTTGTCGGGCTTGTACACCGGGGAGCTGTTTTTT. It specifies CASSLSGLYTGELFF.

On this clone itself: Other DNA variants within this sample encode the same CDR3. This chain connects TRBV18 to TRBJ2-7, with 7 bases that match TRBD1. From germline, CDR1 is KGHSH and CDR2 LQKENI. This CDR3 has 14 residues. Trimming took 2 bases from V and 1 from J; bases not matched to a gene: 2. CDR3 sequence: CASSPGTASYEQYF. DNA of the CDR3: TGTGCCAGCTCACCAGGGACAGCATCCTACGAGCAGTACTTC.

The rearrangement joins TRBV15 to TRBJ2-2; D is undetermined. The ends were cut back, 8 bases at V and 2 bases at J, with 12 bases in the middle. The CDR3 consists of 14 residues. Germline-derived CDR1 and CDR2 are LNHNV and YYDKDF (reference sequence). CDR3 in DNA: TGTGCCACCGAGTCGTACGCCAACACCGGGGAGCTGTTTTTT. Translated, it gives CATESYANTGELFF.

The rearrangement uses TRBV6-1 and TRBJ2-7; 7 nucleotides align to TRBD1. The V gene's germline CDR1 is MNHNS and CDR2 SASEGT. This CDR3 region has 13 residues. The junction had 7 bases not matched to a gene; V was cut back by 8 bases and J by 3 bases. The CDR3 DNA follows: TGTGCCAGCGAAGGGACAGTGTTCTACGAGCAGTACTTC. The encoded protein is CASEGTVFYEQYF.

This clone was seen a single time. V and J are TRBV28 and TRBJ2-2; TRBD2 matches at 10 bases. V shed 6 bases and J 5 bases; nucleotides not matched to a gene: 6. The CDR3 spans 15 residues. Germline V CDR1 and CDR2: MDHEN, SYDVKM. The CDR3 coding sequence is TGTGCCAGCAGCGGGAGCGGGGGGGGAACCGGGGAGCTGTTTTTT. It translates to CASSGSGGGTGELFF.

This chain links TRBV11-2 with TRBJ2-1, with 11 bases aligning to TRBD2. J gave up 4 bases and V 0 bases, and 5 bases lay outside the gene matches. CDR1 and CDR2 (germline): SGHAT, FQNNGV. This CDR3 is built from 17 residues. DNA for the CDR3: TGTGCCAGCAGCTTAGATAGGTGGACTAGCGGGTACAATGAGCAGTTCTTC. This gives the protein CASSLDRWTSGYNEQFF.

As concerns this clone: An end of the junction differs from the germline gene, which may be a read error. V gene TRBV30 combines with J gene TRBJ1-1; weak D call: TRBD1 (5 bases). The germline CDR1 and CDR2 sequences are GTSNPN and SVGIG (reference sequence). The CDR3 length is 11 residues. CDR3 bases: TGCGCTCGAAGGGGTTTAGGTGAAGCTTTCTTT. Residues: CARRGLGEAFF.

Concerning this clone itself: The same CDR3 is also encoded by other DNA sequences in this sample. The CDR3 loop reads CASSLGAGNEQYF. The CDR3 DNA follows: TGCGCCAGCAGCTTGGGGGCCGGAAACGAGCAGTACTTC. The chain couples TRBV5-1 to TRBJ2-7, with no clear D. This CDR3 is built from 13 residues. Germline lookup yields CDR1 SGHRS and CDR2 YFSETQ. The germline V and J ends were trimmed by 0 bases and 5 bases, with 9 bases remaining between them.